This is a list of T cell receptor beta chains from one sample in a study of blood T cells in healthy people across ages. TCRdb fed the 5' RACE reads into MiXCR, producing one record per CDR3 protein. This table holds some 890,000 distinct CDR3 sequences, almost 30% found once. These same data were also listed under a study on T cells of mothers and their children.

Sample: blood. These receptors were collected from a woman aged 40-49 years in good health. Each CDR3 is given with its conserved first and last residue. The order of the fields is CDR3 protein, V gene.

CDR3 protein: CASSFSYGCTF
V gene: TRBV28

CDR3 protein: CASEAGARASYEQYF
V gene: TRBV27

CDR3 protein: CSVGGNGPTSGVETQYF
V gene: TRBV29-1

CDR3 protein: CASSTQGFGGYTF
V gene: TRBV5-1

CDR3 protein: CASSSQGTSNEQFF
V gene: TRBV5-1

CDR3 protein: CASSPYGGALSEWTDTQYF
V gene: TRBV7-2

CDR3 protein: CASSLPGAADYEQYF
V gene: TRBV5-4

CDR3 protein: CASSSKGANVLTF
V gene: TRBV27

CDR3 protein: CSARGYSYNEQFF
V gene: TRBV20-1

CDR3 protein: CASRDDNYGYTF
V gene: TRBV5-1

CDR3 protein: CASSLTPGQGSENIQYF
V gene: TRBV28

CDR3 protein: CASSPGRAETYNEQFF
V gene: TRBV12-3/TRBV12-4

CDR3 protein: CASSLRAGTGAYNEQFF
V gene: TRBV7-7

CDR3 protein: CSAVGQVSSEQYF
V gene: TRBV29-1

CDR3 protein: CASSLGRGQGPLNYGYTF
V gene: TRBV5-5

CDR3 protein: CASSLEVKYGYTF
V gene: TRBV5-6

CDR3 protein: CAFLRTEAFF
V gene: TRBV9

CDR3 protein: CATSRGGSRGDRPQHF
V gene: TRBV15

CDR3 protein: CASSQDRGYPYEQYF
V gene: TRBV18

CDR3 protein: CAWSVAEGQPQHF
V gene: TRBV30

CDR3 protein: CASSVSGSPYEQYF
V gene: TRBV6-1

CDR3 protein: CASSWDRATYSYGYTF
V gene: TRBV12-3/TRBV12-4

CDR3 protein: CSATTDRNYEQYF
V gene: TRBV20-1

CDR3 protein: CASSQGTGNEQFF
V gene: TRBV4-3

CDR3 protein: CASKADNSNQPQHF
V gene: TRBV2

CDR3 protein: CATSRDHTGRDEQYF
V gene: TRBV15

CDR3 protein: CASSRFGGYEQYF
V gene: TRBV5-1

CDR3 protein: CASSINEAPEAFF
V gene: TRBV19

CDR3 protein: CASSPIQGSGANVLTF
V gene: TRBV7-3

CDR3 protein: CASSYSGVSSYNEQYF
V gene: TRBV6-5

CDR3 protein: CASSLTGTGGESPLHF
V gene: TRBV5-1

CDR3 protein: CASSLEGLAYGTDTQYF
V gene: TRBV7-6

CDR3 protein: CSVPSRYTDTQYF
V gene: TRBV20-1

CDR3 protein: CASTSFTSSYEQYF
V gene: TRBV10-2

CDR3 protein: CSAIGTANQPQHF
V gene: TRBV20-1

CDR3 protein: CASSEVLHYEQYF
V gene: TRBV2

CDR3 protein: CASSLGGDRMNTEAFF
V gene: TRBV7-2

CDR3 protein: CASSPGTSGGSNEQFF
V gene: TRBV12-3/TRBV12-4

CDR3 protein: CSAPQGAAGANVLTF
V gene: TRBV20-1

CDR3 protein: CSVDPYVDTQYF
V gene: TRBV29-1